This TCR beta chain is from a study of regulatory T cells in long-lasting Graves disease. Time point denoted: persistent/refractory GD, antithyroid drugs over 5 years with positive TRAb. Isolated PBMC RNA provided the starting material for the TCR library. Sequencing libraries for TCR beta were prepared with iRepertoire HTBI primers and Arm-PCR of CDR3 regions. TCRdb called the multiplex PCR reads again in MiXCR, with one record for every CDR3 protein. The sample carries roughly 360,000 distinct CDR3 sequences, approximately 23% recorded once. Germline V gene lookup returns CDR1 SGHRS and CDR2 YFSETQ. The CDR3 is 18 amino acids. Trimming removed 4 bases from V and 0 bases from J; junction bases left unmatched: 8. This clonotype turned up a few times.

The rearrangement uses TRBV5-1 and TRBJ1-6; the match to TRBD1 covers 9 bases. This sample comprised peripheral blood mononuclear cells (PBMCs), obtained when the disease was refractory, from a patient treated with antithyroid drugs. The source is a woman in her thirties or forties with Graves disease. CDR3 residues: CASSPRDRASSYNSPLHF. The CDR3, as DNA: TGCGCCAGCAGCCCCCGGGACAGGGCCAGCTCCTATAATTCACCCCTCCACTTT.